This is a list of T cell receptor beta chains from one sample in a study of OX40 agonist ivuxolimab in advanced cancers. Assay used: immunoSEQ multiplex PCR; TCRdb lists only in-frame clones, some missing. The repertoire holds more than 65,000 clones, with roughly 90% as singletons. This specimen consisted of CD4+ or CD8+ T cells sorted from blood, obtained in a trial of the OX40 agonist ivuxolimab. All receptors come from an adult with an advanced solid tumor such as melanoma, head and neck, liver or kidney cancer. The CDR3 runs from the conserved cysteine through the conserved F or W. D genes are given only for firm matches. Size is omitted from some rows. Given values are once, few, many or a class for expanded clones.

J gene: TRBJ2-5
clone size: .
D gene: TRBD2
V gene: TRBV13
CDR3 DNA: TGTGCCAGCAGCTCCCGGACTAGCGGGACATCGGGAGAGACCCAGTACTTC
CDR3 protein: CASSSRTSGTSGETQYF

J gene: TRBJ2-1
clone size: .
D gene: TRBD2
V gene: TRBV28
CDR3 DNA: TGTGCCAGCAGTATAGCGGGCGGTACCTCCTACAATGAGCAGTTCTTC
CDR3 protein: CASSIAGGTSYNEQFF

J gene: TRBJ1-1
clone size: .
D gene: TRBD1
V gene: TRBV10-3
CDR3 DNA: TGTGCCATCACCTTTGGACAGGATACTGAAGCTTTCTTT
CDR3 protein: CAITFGQDTEAFF

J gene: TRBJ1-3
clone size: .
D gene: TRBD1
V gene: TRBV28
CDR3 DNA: TGTGCCAGCGGGACAGGGATACATGGGACGTTT
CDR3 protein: CASGTGIHGTF

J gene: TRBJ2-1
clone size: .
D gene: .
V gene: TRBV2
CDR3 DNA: TGTGCCAGCACCCCCTTATCGGGAAGGTCCTACAATGAGCAGTTCTTC
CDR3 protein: CASTPLSGRSYNEQFF

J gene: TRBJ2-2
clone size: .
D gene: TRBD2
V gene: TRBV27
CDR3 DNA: TGTGCCAGCAGTGGGCTAGCGGTGAACACCGGGGAGCTGTTTTTT
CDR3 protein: CASSGLAVNTGELFF

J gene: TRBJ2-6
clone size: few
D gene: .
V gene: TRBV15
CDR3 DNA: TGTGCCACCAGCAGAGACAGTATCTCCTCTGGGGCCAACGTCCTGACTTTC
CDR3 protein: CATSRDSISSGANVLTF

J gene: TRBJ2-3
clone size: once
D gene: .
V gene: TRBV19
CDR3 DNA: TGTGCCAGTAGTATGGCAGGGGTCGGGAGCACAGATACGCAGTATTTT
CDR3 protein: CASSMAGVGSTDTQYF

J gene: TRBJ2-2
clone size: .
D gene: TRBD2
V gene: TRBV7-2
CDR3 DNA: TGTGCCAGCAGCTCACGACTAGCGGGAGGTACTGGGGAGCTGTTTTTT
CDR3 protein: CASSSRLAGGTGELFF

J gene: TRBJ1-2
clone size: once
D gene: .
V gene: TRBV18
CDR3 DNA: TGTGCCAGCTCACCAGTTCGGGATCCTTCAACGGGCTACACCTTC
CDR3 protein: CASSPVRDPSTGYTF

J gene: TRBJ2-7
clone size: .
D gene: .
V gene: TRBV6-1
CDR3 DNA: TGTGCCAGCAGCACTAGATTCGATGAGTACTTC
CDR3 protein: CASSTRFDEYF

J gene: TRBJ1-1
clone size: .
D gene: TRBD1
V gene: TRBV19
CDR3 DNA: TGTGCCAGTAGGGCCCTCAGGGGGTTTGAAGTAGACACTGAAGCTTTCTTT
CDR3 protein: CASRALRGFEVDTEAFF

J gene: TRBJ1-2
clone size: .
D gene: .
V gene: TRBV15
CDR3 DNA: TGTGCCACCAGCAGGGACTTTACGGGTGGCTACACCTTC
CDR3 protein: CATSRDFTGGYTF

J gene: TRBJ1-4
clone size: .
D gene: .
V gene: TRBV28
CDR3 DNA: TGTGCCAGCAATAACCCACAGGTTGAAAAACTGTTTTTT
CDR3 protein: CASNNPQVEKLFF

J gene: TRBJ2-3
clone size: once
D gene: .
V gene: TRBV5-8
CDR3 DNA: TGTGCCAGCAGCTTGGGGGGGTCGGCCGATACGCAGTATTTT
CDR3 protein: CASSLGGSADTQYF

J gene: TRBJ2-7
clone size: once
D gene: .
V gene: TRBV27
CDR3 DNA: TGTGCCAGCCAAACGGGGACGGTTCCCTACGAGCAGTACTTC
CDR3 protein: CASQTGTVPYEQYF

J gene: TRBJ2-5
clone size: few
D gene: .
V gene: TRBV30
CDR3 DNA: TGTGCCTGGAGTGTAAGTCTGGAGACCCAGTACTTC
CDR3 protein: CAWSVSLETQYF

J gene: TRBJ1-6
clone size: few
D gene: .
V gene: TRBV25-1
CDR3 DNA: TGTGCCAGCAGTCCATGGGGGGGCGACGGTTCACCCCTCCACTTT
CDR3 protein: CASSPWGGDGSPLHF

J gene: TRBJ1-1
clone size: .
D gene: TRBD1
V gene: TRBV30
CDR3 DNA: TGTGCCTGGAGTGTACAGGGGGGGTCTGAAGCTTTCTTT
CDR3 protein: CAWSVQGGSEAFF

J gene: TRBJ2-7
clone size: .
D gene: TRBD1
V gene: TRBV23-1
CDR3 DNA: TGCGCCAGCAGTCTCCCGGGACAGAGCTCCTACGAGCAGTACTTC
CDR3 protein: CASSLPGQSSYEQYF

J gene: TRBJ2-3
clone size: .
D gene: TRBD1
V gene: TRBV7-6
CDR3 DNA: TGTGCCAGCAGCCGGGACAGTCGCACAGATACGCAGTATTTT
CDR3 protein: CASSRDSRTDTQYF

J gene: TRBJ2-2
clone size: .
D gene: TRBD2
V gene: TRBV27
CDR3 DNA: TGTGCCAGCAAAGTAGCGGGAGGGCCGGACGGGGAGCTGTTTTTT
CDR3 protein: CASKVAGGPDGELFF

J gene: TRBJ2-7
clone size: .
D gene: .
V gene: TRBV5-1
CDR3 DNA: TGCGCCAGCAGCGAACGCCAGGGCTACGAGCAGTACTTC
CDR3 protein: CASSERQGYEQYF

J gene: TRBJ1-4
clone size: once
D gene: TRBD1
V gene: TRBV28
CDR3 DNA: TGTGCCAGCAGTAATCCCAGGGGGCTGAGTGAAAAACTGTTTTTT
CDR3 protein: CASSNPRGLSEKLFF

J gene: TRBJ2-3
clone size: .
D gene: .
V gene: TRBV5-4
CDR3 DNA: TGTGCCAGCAGCTTCGACGGACTCCGCACAGATACGCAGTATTTT
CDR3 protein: CASSFDGLRTDTQYF

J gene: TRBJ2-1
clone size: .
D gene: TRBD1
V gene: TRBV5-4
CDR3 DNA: TGTGCCAGCAGCTTACTAGAGGGGGCCTCCTACAATGAGCAGTTCTTC
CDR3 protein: CASSLLEGASYNEQFF

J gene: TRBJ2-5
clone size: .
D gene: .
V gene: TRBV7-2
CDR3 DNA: TGTGCCAGCAGCTTATTGTGGACCGGCGGAGAGACCCAGTACTTC
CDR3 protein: CASSLLWTGGETQYF

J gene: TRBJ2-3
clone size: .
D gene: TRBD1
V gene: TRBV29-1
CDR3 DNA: TGCAGCGTCGGCAGGGGGCAGGGCGATACGCAGTATTTT
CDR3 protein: CSVGRGQGDTQYF

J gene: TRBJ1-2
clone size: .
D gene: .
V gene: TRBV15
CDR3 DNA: TGTGCCACCAGCCGGGGAAGAAGGACCGAGTTGTATGGCTACACCTTC
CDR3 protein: CATSRGRRTELYGYTF

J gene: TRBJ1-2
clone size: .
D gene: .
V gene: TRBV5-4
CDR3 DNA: TGTGCCAGCAGCTTGATCGCACCCAATAACTATGGCTACACCTTC
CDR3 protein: CASSLIAPNNYGYTF

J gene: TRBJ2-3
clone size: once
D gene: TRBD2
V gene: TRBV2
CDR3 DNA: TGTGCCAGCAGTGAAAGGTCCCTAGCGGGAGTCTCGCAGTATTTT
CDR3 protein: CASSERSLAGVSQYF

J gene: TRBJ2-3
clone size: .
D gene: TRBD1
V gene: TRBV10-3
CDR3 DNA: TGTGCCATCAGTGAGTTGGGACAGCCACCCACAGATACGCAGTATTTT
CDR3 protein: CAISELGQPPTDTQYF

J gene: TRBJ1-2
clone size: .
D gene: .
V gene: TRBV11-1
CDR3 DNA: TGTGCCAGCAGCTCTGGGTCTTCCACCAACGGTGGCTACACCTTC
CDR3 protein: CASSSGSSTNGGYTF

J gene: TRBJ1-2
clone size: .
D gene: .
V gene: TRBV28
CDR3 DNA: TGTGCCAGCAGTTTCGAAGGGCCGAGGTTTTATGGCTACACCTTC
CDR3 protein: CASSFEGPRFYGYTF

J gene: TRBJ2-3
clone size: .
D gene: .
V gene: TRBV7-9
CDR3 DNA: TGTGCCAGCAGACCCGCAGGGACGAGCACAGATACGCAGTATTTT
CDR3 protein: CASRPAGTSTDTQYF

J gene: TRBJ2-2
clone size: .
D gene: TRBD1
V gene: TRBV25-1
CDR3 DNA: TGTGCCAGCACTCACAGGACAGGGGGCACCGGGGAGCTGTTTTTT
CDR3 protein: CASTHRTGGTGELFF

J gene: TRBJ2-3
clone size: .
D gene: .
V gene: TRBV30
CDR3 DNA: TGTGCCTGGAGTGTAGGCAGAGCTAGCACAGATACGCAGTATTTT
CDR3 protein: CAWSVGRASTDTQYF

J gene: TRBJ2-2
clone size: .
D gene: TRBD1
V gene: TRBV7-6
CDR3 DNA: TGTGCCAGCAGCTTAAAGGGACAGGGGGCCGGGGAGCTGTTTTTT
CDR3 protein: CASSLKGQGAGELFF

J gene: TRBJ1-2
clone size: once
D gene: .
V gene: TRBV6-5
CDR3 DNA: TGTGCCAGCAGTCCAGGGGTATCTGGCTACACCTTC
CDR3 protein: CASSPGVSGYTF

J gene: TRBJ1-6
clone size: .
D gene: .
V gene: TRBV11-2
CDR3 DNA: TGTGCCAGCAGCTCGGGCCCCCTTTTTTCACCCCTCCACTTT
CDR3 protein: CASSSGPLFSPLHF

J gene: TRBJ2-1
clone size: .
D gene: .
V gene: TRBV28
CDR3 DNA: TGTGCCAGCAACCGACCGGGACTCAGGAATGAGCAGTTCTTC
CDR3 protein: CASNRPGLRNEQFF

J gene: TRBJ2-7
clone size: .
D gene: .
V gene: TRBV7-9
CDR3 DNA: TGTGCCAGCAGCTTAGCGCGGTCCTACGAGCAGTACTTC
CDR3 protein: CASSLARSYEQYF

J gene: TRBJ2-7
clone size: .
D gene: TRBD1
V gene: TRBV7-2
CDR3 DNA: TGTGCCAGCAGCTTAGCCCTGGACAGGGTCGAGCAGTACTTC
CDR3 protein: CASSLALDRVEQYF

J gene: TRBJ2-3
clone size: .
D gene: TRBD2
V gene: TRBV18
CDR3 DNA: TGTGCCAGCTCACCGCCTAGCGGGAGGGAAAACACAGATACGCAGTATTTT
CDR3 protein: CASSPPSGRENTDTQYF